This T cell receptor beta chain was profiled in a study of blood T cell repertoires in COVID-19. Turning to the study itself: In each case, the material was cDNA or gDNA derived from T cells, B-cell-depleted T cells, or PBMCs.

Living in under 30 US areas, the participants were between roughly 18 and 89 years of age. Participants' reported clinical history set cohort assignment. As processed by the authors: Researchers report that nucleated cell counts were estimated from reference gene primer amplification. TCRdb's copy holds only in-frame clones and misses some; the assay was immunoSEQ multiplex PCR. V and J calls and clone size are copied from that table; D and trimming were computed from the DNA. Among 290,000 or so clones listed, roughly 90% were seen once. The CDR3 runs 17 residues. CDR1 is SNHLY, CDR2 FYNNEI, per germline. The ends were cut back, 8 bases at V and 5 bases at J, with 22 bases in the middle.

This chain joins TRBV2 and TRBJ2-6, with a possible D match to TRBD1 (6 bases). The sample taken for sequencing was PBMCs or T cells enriched from blood (not recorded which). This clonotype originated in a woman aged 18-35 years with acute COVID-19. CDR3 sequence: CASLPSPRGGWANVLTF. CDR3 sequence (DNA): TGTGCCAGCCTTCCATCCCCCAGGGGCGGGTGGGCCAACGTCCTGACTTTC. The entire variable domain, with the rest obtained from reference TRBV2 and TRBJ2-6, is as follows: EPEVTQTPSHQVTQMGQEVILRCVPISNHLYFYWYRQILGQKVEFLVSFYNNEISEKSEIFDDQFSVERPDGSNFTLKIRSTKLEDSAMYFCASLPSPRGGWANVLTFGAGSRLTVL.